These 16 T cell receptor beta chains were all obtained from the same sample, sequenced in a study of primary melanoma T cells and metastatic recurrence. Clones were read by immunoSEQ multiplex PCR, and TCRdb kept only the in-frame ones, dropping some. The sample includes fewer than 1,400 clones, about 87% of them seen just once. Sequenced material: melanoma tumor tissue. The receptors derive from a human donor with melanoma.

This clone appeared a few times. The chain recombines TRBV7-8 with TRBJ1-4; D unresolved. From germline, CDR1 is SGHVS and CDR2 FQNEAQ. The CDR3 runs to 13 residues. Between the trimmed V and J ends, which lost 1 base and 7 bases, there was a span of 7 bases. The DNA of the CDR3 is TGTGCCAGCAGCTTAGGGCGGGGTGAAAAACTGTTTTTT. It encodes CASSLGRGEKLFF.

The chain joins TRBV28 to TRBJ2-7; D uncertain. Trimming left V 7 bases short and J 0 bases short, with 7 bases between. CDR3 length: 12 amino acids. CDR1 is MDHEN and CDR2 is SYDVKM in the germline V gene. This CDR3 is CASNGDSYEQYF. In DNA form, the CDR3 reads TGTGCCAGCAATGGGGACTCCTACGAGCAGTACTTC.

The gene calls are TRBV12-5 and TRBJ2-7; a possible D gene is TRBD1 (6 bases). CDR1 is LGHNT and CDR2 is FRNRAP in the germline V gene. The ends were cut back, 5 bases at V and 4 bases at J, with 9 bases in the middle. CDR3 size: 12 residues. The CDR3 nucleotides are TGTGCTAGTGGTCTCGACAGGTACGAGCAGTACTTC. Translated, it gives CASGLDRYEQYF. Full variable domain (remainder filled in from reference TRBV12-5 and TRBJ2-7): DARVTQTPRHKVTEMGQEVTMRCQPILGHNTVFWYRQTMMQGLELLAYFRNRAPLDDSGMPKDRFSAEMPDATLATLKIQPSEPRDSAVYFCASGLDRYEQYFGPGTRLTVT.

The chain links TRBV6-8 to TRBJ1-2; D remains unclear. The CDR3 loop spans 15 amino acids. Trimming took 5 bases from V and 3 from J, leaving 16 bases between them. Germline loops: CDR1 MNHGY, CDR2 SAAAGT. CDR3: CASSTSGSGDYGYTF. CDR3 coding DNA: TGTGCCAGCAGTACCAGTGGGAGTGGAGACTATGGCTACACCTTC.

To note about this clone: Because the CDR3 is missing its conserved closing phenylalanine or tryptophan, this is likely a read error. The DNA is omitted, as the CDR3 cannot be located on it reliably, and the CDR3 follows TCRdb's listing. The V gene is TRBV6-8, the J gene TRBJ2-3; TRBD2, as called in the table, went unchecked against the DNA. CDR1 MNHGY and CDR2 SAAAGT come from the germline V gene. A total of 13 residues make up the CDR3, ends included. The CDR3 region is CASSSTTSGGPFG.

V and J are TRBV29-1 and TRBJ1-3; TRBD1 is a possible D gene (5 bases). V shed 0 bases and J shed 3 bases, with 12 bases lying between them. Germline V gene lookup returns CDR1 SQVTM and CDR2 ANQGSEA. The length of the CDR3 is 15 residues. This CDR3 is CSVEDLGAVGNTIYF. The CDR3 DNA sequence: TGCAGCGTTGAAGATCTAGGGGCGGTTGGAAACACCATATATTTT.

This clone was detected only once. This chain joins TRBV7-8 and TRBJ2-7, with 8 bases that match TRBD1. Germline values: CDR1 SGHVS, CDR2 FQNEAQ. V lost 2 bases, J lost 7 bases, and 7 bases stayed unmatched. The CDR3 extends over 14 amino acids. This chain's CDR3 is CASSLSRGPREQYF. The CDR3 DNA reads as TGTGCCAGCAGCTTAAGCAGGGGGCCAAGGGAGCAGTACTTC.

The V and J genes are TRBV6-4 and TRBJ2-1; the D is unclear. Between the trimmed V and J ends, which lost 6 bases and 7 bases, there was a span of 7 bases. Per germline, CDR1 MRHNA and CDR2 SNTAGT. This CDR3 is built from 11 residues. This chain's CDR3 is CASRIRNEQFF. DNA of the CDR3: TGTGCCAGCAGGATACGGAATGAGCAGTTCTTC.

The rearrangement links TRBV28 to TRBJ2-3; perhaps TRBD1 as D (6 bases). V lost 3 bases and J 4 bases, leaving 14 bases between the germline ends. Germline V gene lookup returns CDR1 MDHEN and CDR2 SYDVKM. CDR3 length: 15 amino acids. CDR3: CASSFVARGADTQYF. CDR3 bases: TGTGCCAGCAGTTTTGTGGCCAGGGGTGCAGATACGCAGTATTTT.

This chain connects TRBV1 to TRBJ2-7. TRBV1 corresponds to a pseudogene. The CDR3 runs to 15 residues. The CDR3 DNA reads as TGCGCCAGCAGCCCCCGACCCAGCTCCTACTACGAGCAGTACTTC. Translation: CASSPRPSSYYEQYF.

The chain recombines TRBV23-1 with TRBJ2-1; D perhaps matches TRBD2 (5 bases). TRBV23-1 is known as an ORF, though its function is uncertain. The CDR3 runs 16 residues. The V end was cut by 6 bases, the J end by 9 bases, with 24 bases between. The chain's CDR3 is CASSLLSGLPQGEQFF. The CDR3 region has the DNA TGCGCCAGCAGCTTGCTCAGTGGACTTCCCCAAGGTGAGCAGTTCTTC.

This clone appeared once. The gene calls are TRBV6-8 and TRBJ1-3, with TRBD1 matching 12 bases. In germline, CDR1 is MNHGY, CDR2 SAAAGT. The CDR3 totals 16 residues. The J segment lost 0 bases and the V segment lost 6 bases, leaving 3 bases of the junction unmatched. The chain's CDR3 is CASRGTGGHSGNTIYF. Here the CDR3 DNA reads TGTGCCAGCAGGGGGACAGGGGGCCACTCTGGAAACACCATATATTTT.

The chain employs TRBV5-1 and TRBJ1-6, with D tentatively TRBD1 (6 bases). Per the germline V gene, CDR1 is SGHRS and CDR2 is YFSETQ. This CDR3 is 15 amino acids long. V was clipped by 4 bases and J by 8 bases, with 16 bases between them. CDR3 nucleotides: TGCGCCAGCAGCGTACAGGGTGGTGGTGATTCACCCCTCCACTTT. Translated, it gives CASSVQGGGDSPLHF. The full variable domain, in which reference TRBV5-1 and TRBJ1-6 provide the parts outside the CDR3, is KAGVTQTPRYLIKTRGQQVTLSCSPISGHRSVSWYQQTPGQGLQFLFEYFSETQRNKGNFPGRFSGRQFSNSRSEMNVSTLELGDSALYLCASSVQGGGDSPLHFGNGTRLTVT.

The chain links TRBV15 to TRBJ2-2, with D possibly called TRBD1 or TRBD2 (6 bases each). The CDR3 covers 14 residues. Germline V CDR1 and CDR2: LNHNV, YYDKDF (reference sequence). Deletions cut 4 bases from V and 4 bases from J, with 10 bases between. CDR3: CATSKGEVTGELFF. The CDR3 region has the DNA TGTGCCACCAGCAAGGGGGAGGTCACCGGGGAGCTGTTTTTT.

The chain links TRBV6-8 to TRBJ2-2; no clear D. Germline assignment: CDR1 MNHGY and CDR2 SAAAGT. V was pared by 3 bases and J by 4 bases, with 15 bases between. The CDR3 is made up of 16 amino acids. The CDR3 sequence is CASSYFMLYLTGELFF. CDR3 nucleotides: TGTGCCAGCAGTTATTTCATGCTATACCTCACCGGGGAGCTGTTTTTT.

Regarding this clone: Compared with germline, one end of the junction differs, possibly owing to a read error. An unread or ambiguous base exists; X represents the residue it encodes. This chain connects TRBV11-3 to TRBJ1-2; 8 bases agree with TRBD1. CDR3 length: 15 residues. Germline assignment: CDR1 SGHNT and CDR2 YENEEA. The CDR3 coding sequence is TGTGCYAGCAGCCTAGGACAGGGAGGGGGGCGAGGCTACACCTTC. It encodes CXSSLGQGGGRGYTF. The full CDR3 protein reads CASSLGQGGGRGYTF.